This T cell receptor (beta chain) was obtained from a study of blood T cell repertoires in COVID-19. Study details: Material from acute and convalescent COVID-19 was sourced from the United States, Italy and Spain. T cells, B-cell-depleted T cells, or PBMCs supplied cDNA or gDNA.

By frequency in the sample, this clone is medium-sized. The authors' processing: Estimation of nucleated cell counts was performed using reference gene primer amplification. Profiled with immunoSEQ multiplex PCR; TCRdb holds only in-frame clones, not every one. V, J and clone size are taken as reported in that table, and D and trimming were inferred from the DNA itself. The sample has a few hundred thousand clones; roughly nine tenths are singletons. The CDR3 is 14 amino acids. Germline V gives CDR1 SGHRS, CDR2 YFSETQ. V lost 9 bases, J lost 6 bases, and 9 bases stayed unmatched. The receptor was derived from a woman aged 50 to 60 with acute or convalescent COVID-19. Sequencing used peripheral blood. The chain employs TRBV5-1 and TRBJ2-2; 9 positions match TRBD2. CDR3 amino acids: CATQIAGAAGELFF. In DNA, the CDR3 is TGCGCCACCCAGATAGCGGGAGCGGCCGGGGAGCTGTTTTTT.